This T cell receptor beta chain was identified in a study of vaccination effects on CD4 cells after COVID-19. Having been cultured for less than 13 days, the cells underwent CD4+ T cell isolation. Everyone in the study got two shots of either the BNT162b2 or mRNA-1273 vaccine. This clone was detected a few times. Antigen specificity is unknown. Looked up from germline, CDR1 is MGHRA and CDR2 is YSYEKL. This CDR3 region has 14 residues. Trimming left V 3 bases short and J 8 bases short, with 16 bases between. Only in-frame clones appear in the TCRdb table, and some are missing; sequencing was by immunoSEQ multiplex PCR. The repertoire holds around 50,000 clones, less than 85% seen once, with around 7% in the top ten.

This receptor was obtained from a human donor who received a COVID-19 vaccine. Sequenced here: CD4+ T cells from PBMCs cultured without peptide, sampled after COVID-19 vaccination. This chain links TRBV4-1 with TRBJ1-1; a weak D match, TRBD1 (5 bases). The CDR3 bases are TGCGCCAGCAGCCACATAGGCGGCAGGGAAGAAGCTTTCTTT. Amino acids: CASSHIGGREEAFF.